This paragraph reports one TCR beta chain. Some clones are missing from TCRdb's copy, which holds only in-frame ones; the method was immunoSEQ multiplex PCR. The repertoire has 210,000 or so clones, about 88% of them found once; the top ten carry roughly 6.2%. The data were obtained in a study of blood T cell repertoires in COVID-19. V was pared by 6 bases and J by 2 bases, with 12 bases between. The CDR3 has 14 residues. In germline, CDR1 is SNHLY, CDR2 FYNNEI. Sequenced sample: peripheral blood. The sequence derives from a woman aged 40 to 50 who had recovered from COVID-19. This sequence joins TRBV2 and TRBJ2-3, with D possibly being TRBD2 (5 bases). The CDR3 region has the DNA TGTGCCAGCAGGCAAGCGGAGATCACAGATACGCAGTATTTT. It specifies CASRQAEITDTQYF.